This TCR beta chain was sequenced in a study of T cells in Graves' hyperthyroidism and ophthalmopathy. Study-wide results and limits: Through a model of 13 V-J features, ophthalmopathy was separated from stable hyperthyroidism.

With respect to this clonotype: Its antigen is not known. A single base separates this from a much larger clone, so it may be a read error.

This CDR3 has 14 residues. Germline-derived CDR1 and CDR2 are LNHDA and SQIVND (reference sequence). The V and J ends lost 4 bases and 6 bases, in that order; junction bases with no gene match: 8. Thyroid ultrasound, orbital computed tomography, clinical symptoms, and serum thyroxine and TRAb underpinned diagnoses. From RNA transcripts, TCR beta CDR3 regions were amplified. The TCR CDR3 first-round RT-PCR relied on the HTBI primer set. Via MiXCR, TCRdb re-called the multiplex PCR reads, giving one row per CDR3 protein. The data contain 800,000 or so distinct CDR3 sequences, 35% to 40% of them seen just once; the ten biggest clones take up approximately 8.7%.

The J gene is TRBJ1-1, the V gene TRBV19; TRBD1 aligns across 7 bases. The source of this sequence is a man between 18 and 35 years old with Graves' hyperthyroidism. Material: blood. This chain's CDR3 is CASSKAGGGAEAFF. CDR3 nucleotide sequence: TGTGCCAGTAGTAAGGCAGGGGGAGGCGCTGAAGCTTTCTTT.